The sequence of this T cell receptor beta chain was determined in a study of blood T cell repertoires in COVID-19. Across the study: T cells, B-cell-depleted T cells, or PBMCs supplied cDNA or gDNA.

V was clipped by 4 bases and J by 8 bases, with 17 bases between them. This CDR3 comprises 14 residues. Germline V gives CDR1 ENHRY, CDR2 SYGVKD. Original handling: Amplification from reference gene primers served as the basis for estimated nucleated cell counts. Some clones are missing from TCRdb's copy, which holds only in-frame ones; the method was immunoSEQ multiplex PCR. For V, J and clone size, that table is used; D and trimming come from the DNA. The table lists nearly 11,000 clones, 80% to 90% of them singletons. The receptor was isolated from a human donor in a cohort sampled during active COVID-19. V and J are TRBV10-3 and TRBJ1-2, with D possibly TRBD1 on 6 matching bases. The sample was peripheral blood. The CDR3 DNA sequence: TGTGCCATCAGTGGGAGACAGGAGGCAGGAGGCTACACCTTC. Translated: CAISGRQEAGGYTF.